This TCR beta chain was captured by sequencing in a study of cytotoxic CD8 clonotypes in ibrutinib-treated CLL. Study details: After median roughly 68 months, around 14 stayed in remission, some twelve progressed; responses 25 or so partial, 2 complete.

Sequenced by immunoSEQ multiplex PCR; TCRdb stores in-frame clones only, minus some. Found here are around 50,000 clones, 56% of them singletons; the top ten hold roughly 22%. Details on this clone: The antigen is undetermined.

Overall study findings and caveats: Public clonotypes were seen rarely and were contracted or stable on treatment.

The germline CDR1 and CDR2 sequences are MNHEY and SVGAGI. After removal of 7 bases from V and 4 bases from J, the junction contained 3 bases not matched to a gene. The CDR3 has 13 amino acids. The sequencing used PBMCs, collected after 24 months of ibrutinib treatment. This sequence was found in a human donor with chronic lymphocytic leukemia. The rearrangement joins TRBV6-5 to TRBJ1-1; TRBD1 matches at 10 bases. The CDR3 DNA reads TGTGCCAGCAAAAGGACAGGGGGCACTGAAGCTTTCTTT. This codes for CASKRTGGTEAFF.